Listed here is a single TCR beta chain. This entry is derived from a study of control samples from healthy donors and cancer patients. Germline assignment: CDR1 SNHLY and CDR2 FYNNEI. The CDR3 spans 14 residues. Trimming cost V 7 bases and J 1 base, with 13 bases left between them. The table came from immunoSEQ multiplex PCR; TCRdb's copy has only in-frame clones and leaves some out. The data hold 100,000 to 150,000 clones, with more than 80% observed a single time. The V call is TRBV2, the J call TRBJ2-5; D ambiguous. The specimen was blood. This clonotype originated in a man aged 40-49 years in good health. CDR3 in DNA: TGTGCCAGCAAGCGCTCGAAAACCCAAGAGACCCAGTACTTC. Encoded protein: CASKRSKTQETQYF.